This TCR beta chain was retrieved from a study of OX40 agonist ivuxolimab in advanced cancers. Turning to the study itself: Enrolled patients in dose escalation had cancers that were hepatocellular carcinoma, melanoma, renal cell or head and neck cancer. Of mixed ages from about 23 to 90 and averaging about 56 years, the group was more than 65% male.

Profiling relied on immunoSEQ multiplex PCR, and the TCRdb table lists in-frame clones only, not all of them. This sample has under 150,000 clones, with roughly nine tenths found just once. Study-level points and caveats: Low normalized T-cell clonal expansion was additionally recorded for some nonresponders.

The V gene's germline CDR1 is SGDLS and CDR2 YYNGEE. This CDR3 has 15 residues. Trimming cost V 4 bases and J 5 bases, with 15 bases left between them. On this clone: Its antigen is unknown.

Autoimmune disease history or systemic immunosuppression barred patients. This clonotype was sampled from an adult with an advanced solid tumor such as melanoma, head and neck, liver or kidney cancer. This specimen consisted of CD4+ or CD8+ T cells sorted from blood, obtained in a trial of the OX40 agonist ivuxolimab. This sequence joins TRBV9 and TRBJ1-4; no reliable D call. CDR3 loop: CASSLHSNQNEKLFF. CDR3 DNA sequence: TGTGCCAGCAGCCTACACAGCAACCAAAATGAAAAACTGTTTTTT.